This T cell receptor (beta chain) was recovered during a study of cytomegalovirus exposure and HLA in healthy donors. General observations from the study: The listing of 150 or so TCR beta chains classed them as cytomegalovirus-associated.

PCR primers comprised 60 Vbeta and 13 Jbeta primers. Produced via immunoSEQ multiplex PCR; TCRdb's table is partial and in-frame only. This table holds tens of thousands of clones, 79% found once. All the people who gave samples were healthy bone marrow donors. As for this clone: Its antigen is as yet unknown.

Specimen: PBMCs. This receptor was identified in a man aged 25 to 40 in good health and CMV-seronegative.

DNA of the CDR3: TGTGCCAGCAGGGGGACAGGGACCATCTATGGCTACACCTTC. Residues: CASRGTGTIYGYTF. The chain is built from TRBV7-2 and TRBJ1-2; 9 bases map to TRBD1. J gave up 4 bases and V 6 bases, and 6 bases lay outside the gene matches. The CDR3 is 14 residues long. CDR1 is SGHTA, CDR2 FQGNSA, per germline.